This TCR beta chain was documented in a study of early T cells in non-severe SARS-CoV-2 infection. Researchers attached unique molecular identifiers to individual cDNA molecules. TCRdb re-called the 5' RACE reads through MiXCR, storing one row per CDR3 protein. The table shows around 84,000 distinct CDR3 sequences, with under 15% occurring only once. V gave up 0 bases and J gave up 10 bases, with 10 bases separating them. The germline V gene encodes CDR1 MGHRA and CDR2 YSYEKL. CDR3 length equals 13 residues. This clonotype was picked up a small number of times. The sequence was collected from an adult who was a healthcare worker with PCR-confirmed SARS-CoV-2 infection or an uninfected control (not recorded which). The source material was whole blood. The chain is built from TRBV4-1 and TRBJ2-1; D unresolved. The CDR3 loop reads CASSQEVVGEQFF. The CDR3 DNA sequence: TGCGCCAGCAGCCAAGAGGTCGTGGGGGAGCAGTTCTTC.